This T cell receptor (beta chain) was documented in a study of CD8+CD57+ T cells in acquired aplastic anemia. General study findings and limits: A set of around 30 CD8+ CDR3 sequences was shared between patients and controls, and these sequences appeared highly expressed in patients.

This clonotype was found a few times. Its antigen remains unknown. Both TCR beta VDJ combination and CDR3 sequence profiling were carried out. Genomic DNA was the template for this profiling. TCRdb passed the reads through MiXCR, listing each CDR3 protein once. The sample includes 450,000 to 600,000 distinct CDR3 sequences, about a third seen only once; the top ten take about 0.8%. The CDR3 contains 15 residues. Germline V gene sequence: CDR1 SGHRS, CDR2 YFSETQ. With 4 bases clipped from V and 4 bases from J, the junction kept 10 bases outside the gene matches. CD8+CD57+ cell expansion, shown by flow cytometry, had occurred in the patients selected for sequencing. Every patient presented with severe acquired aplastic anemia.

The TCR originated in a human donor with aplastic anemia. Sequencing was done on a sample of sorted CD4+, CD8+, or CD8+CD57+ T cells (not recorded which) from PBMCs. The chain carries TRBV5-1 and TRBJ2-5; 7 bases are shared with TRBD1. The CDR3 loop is CASSQTGRGIETQYF. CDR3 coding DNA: TGCGCCAGCAGCCAGACAGGGAGAGGGATAGAGACCCAGTACTTC.